This entry describes one T cell receptor (beta chain). Its antigen is as yet unknown. One base away lies a much larger clone, so this may be a sequencing read error. This entry is derived from a study of glioma-infiltrating T cells. Overall study results and limits: Gliomas, especially low-grade, showed above-expected tissue-blood divergence; non-neoplastic patients showed below. CDR3 overlap between tissue and blood was very small.

Amplification of TCR alpha and beta CDR3 regions from RNA used iRepertoire nested multiplex PCR. TCRdb recomputed calls from the multiplex PCR reads with MiXCR, one row per CDR3 protein. Among around 130,000 distinct CDR3 sequences listed, under 25% were seen once. J gave up 4 bases and V 3 bases, and 10 bases lay outside the gene matches. CDR3 size: 16 residues. CDR1 SEHNR and CDR2 FQNEAQ come from the germline V gene (reference sequence). V usage is TRBV7-9 and J usage is TRBJ1-1; TRBD1 agrees at 8 bases. The sequence was obtained from a human donor with low-grade glioma or glioblastoma, undergoing nonglioma brain surgery, or in good health (not recorded which). What was sequenced was glioma tissue, nonneoplastic brain tissue, or PBMCs (not recorded which). CDR3 residues: CASSFGTWTGTTEAFF. As DNA, the CDR3 is TGTGCCAGCAGCTTTGGCACCTGGACAGGGACCACTGAAGCTTTCTTT.